These T cell receptor beta chains were read from a single sample in a study of CD8 T cells in ankylosing spondylitis. TCRdb used MiXCR to reprocess the 5' RACE reads, holding one entry per CDR3 protein. The table includes 150,000 to 200,000 distinct CDR3 sequences, roughly 34% detected once. The source material was synovial fluid, either unsorted or a sorted T cell fraction (not recorded which). The receptors derive from a male donor with ankylosing spondylitis. Both conserved end residues are part of each CDR3. D genes are given only for firm matches. The size entry is marked missing in some rows and otherwise reads once, few, many or a size class.

cdr3_length: 16; clone_size: once; d_call: .; v_call: TRBV6-2/TRBV6-3; j_call: TRBJ2-2; cdr3_aa: CASSLYGTGQTGELFF; cdr3_nt: TGTGCCAGCAGTTTATACGGGACCGGCCAAACCGGGGAGCTGTTTTTT
cdr3_length: 15; clone_size: many; d_call: TRBD2; v_call: TRBV29-1; j_call: TRBJ2-1; cdr3_aa: CSASGGPSSYNEQFF; cdr3_nt: TGCAGCGCCTCGGGGGGGCCGAGCTCCTACAATGAGCAGTTCTTC
cdr3_length: 15; clone_size: .; d_call: .; v_call: TRBV12-3/TRBV12-4; j_call: TRBJ2-3; cdr3_aa: CASSFGGRSTDTQYF; cdr3_nt: TGTGCCAGCAGTTTTGGGGGGCGTAGCACAGATACGCAGTATTTT
cdr3_length: 16; clone_size: many; d_call: .; v_call: TRBV28; j_call: TRBJ2-7; cdr3_aa: CASSGALGHQSYEQYF; cdr3_nt: TGTGCCAGCAGTGGGGCCCTCGGACACCAATCCTACGAGCAGTACTTC
cdr3_length: 14; clone_size: .; d_call: TRBD1; v_call: TRBV28; j_call: TRBJ1-1; cdr3_aa: CASSLDTGVDEAFF; cdr3_nt: TGTGCCAGCAGTTTGGATACAGGGGTAGATGAAGCTTTCTTT
cdr3_length: 15; clone_size: .; d_call: .; v_call: TRBV28; j_call: TRBJ1-2; cdr3_aa: CASSLPGGAHYGYTF; cdr3_nt: TGTGCCAGCAGTCTTCCCGGGGGGGCACACTATGGCTACACCTTC
cdr3_length: 14; clone_size: .; d_call: TRBD1; v_call: TRBV7-2; j_call: TRBJ1-6; cdr3_aa: CASSLTGIRSPLHF; cdr3_nt: TGTGCCAGCAGCTTGACAGGGATTAGATCACCCCTCCACTTT
cdr3_length: 14; clone_size: .; d_call: TRBD2; v_call: TRBV20-1; j_call: TRBJ2-3; cdr3_aa: CSARSRLAADTQYF; cdr3_nt: TGCAGTGCTAGAAGCCGACTAGCTGCAGATACGCAGTATTTT
cdr3_length: 17; clone_size: many; d_call: .; v_call: TRBV11-2; j_call: TRBJ2-3; cdr3_aa: CASSLGGASLPTDTQYF; cdr3_nt: TGTGCCAGCAGCTTAGGAGGGGCTAGCCTCCCCACAGATACGCAGTATTTT
cdr3_length: 16; clone_size: .; d_call: .; v_call: TRBV20-1; j_call: TRBJ1-4; cdr3_aa: CSARGDTDATNEKLFF; cdr3_nt: TGCAGTGCTAGAGGAGATACAGATGCAACTAATGAAAAACTGTTTTTT
cdr3_length: 15; clone_size: many; d_call: TRBD2; v_call: TRBV13; j_call: TRBJ2-7; cdr3_aa: CASRRTSGSIREQYF; cdr3_nt: TGTGCCAGCAGACGGACTAGCGGGAGTATACGGGAGCAGTACTTC
cdr3_length: 14; clone_size: .; d_call: .; v_call: TRBV2; j_call: TRBJ2-7; cdr3_aa: CASSEVLGYYEQYF; cdr3_nt: TGTGCCAGCAGTGAAGTTCTGGGGTACTACGAGCAGTACTTC
cdr3_length: 15; clone_size: .; d_call: .; v_call: TRBV11-3; j_call: TRBJ2-2; cdr3_aa: CASSLGHGGTGELFF; cdr3_nt: TGTGCCAGCAGCTTAGGCCACGGGGGAACCGGGGAGCTGTTTTTT
cdr3_length: 17; clone_size: many; d_call: TRBD2; v_call: TRBV9; j_call: TRBJ2-3; cdr3_aa: CASSVALGLATSDTQYF; cdr3_nt: TGTGCCAGCAGCGTAGCTTTGGGACTAGCGACCTCAGATACGCAGTATTTT
cdr3_length: 14; clone_size: few; d_call: .; v_call: TRBV5-5; j_call: TRBJ1-1; cdr3_aa: CASSRTAPNTEAFF; cdr3_nt: TGTGCCAGCAGCCGGACAGCTCCGAACACTGAAGCTTTCTTT
cdr3_length: 16; clone_size: .; d_call: TRBD2; v_call: TRBV3-1; j_call: TRBJ2-3; cdr3_aa: CASSPQPGGSTDTQYF; cdr3_nt: TGTGCCAGCAGCCCCCAGCCGGGGGGTAGCACAGATACGCAGTATTTT
cdr3_length: 15; clone_size: .; d_call: TRBD1; v_call: TRBV12-3/TRBV12-4; j_call: TRBJ2-3; cdr3_aa: CASSPDRGLGDTQYF; cdr3_nt: TGTGCCAGCAGCCCTGACAGGGGGCTAGGAGATACGCAGTATTTT
cdr3_length: 16; clone_size: many; d_call: TRBD1; v_call: TRBV6-5; j_call: TRBJ1-5; cdr3_aa: CASSYNDREVNQPQHF; cdr3_nt: TGTGCCAGCAGTTACAACGACAGGGAGGTCAATCAGCCCCAGCATTTT
cdr3_length: 15; clone_size: few; d_call: .; v_call: TRBV15; j_call: TRBJ2-2; cdr3_aa: CATSPPPRNTGELFF; cdr3_nt: TGTGCCACCAGCCCCCCTCCCAGAAACACCGGGGAGCTGTTTTTT
cdr3_length: 16; clone_size: many; d_call: TRBD1; v_call: TRBV3-1; j_call: TRBJ2-7; cdr3_aa: CASSQGGLQGGSEQYF; cdr3_nt: TGTGCCAGCAGCCAAGGAGGACTACAGGGGGGCAGCGAGCAGTACTTC
cdr3_length: 15; clone_size: .; d_call: .; v_call: TRBV7-9; j_call: TRBJ1-2; cdr3_aa: CASSSNADRFYGYTF; cdr3_nt: TGTGCCAGCAGCTCAAACGCGGACAGATTCTATGGCTACACCTTC
cdr3_length: 13; clone_size: many; d_call: .; v_call: TRBV20-1; j_call: TRBJ2-3; cdr3_aa: CSLKGGTRDTQYF; cdr3_nt: TGCAGCCTCAAGGGGGGGACGCGGGATACGCAGTATTTT
cdr3_length: 15; clone_size: .; d_call: .; v_call: TRBV27; j_call: TRBJ1-6; cdr3_aa: CASSGTTGYNSPLHF; cdr3_nt: TGTGCCAGCAGTGGGACCACGGGCTATAATTCACCCCTCCACTTT
cdr3_length: 15; clone_size: many; d_call: TRBD1; v_call: TRBV7-3; j_call: TRBJ2-1; cdr3_aa: CASSFAGQAYNEQFF; cdr3_nt: TGTGCCAGCAGCTTTGCGGGACAGGCTTACAATGAGCAGTTCTTC
cdr3_length: 16; clone_size: few; d_call: TRBD1; v_call: TRBV5-6; j_call: TRBJ1-3; cdr3_aa: CASSLGDRGSGNTIYF; cdr3_nt: TGTGCCAGCAGCCTAGGGGACAGGGGCTCTGGAAACACCATATATTTT
cdr3_length: 15; clone_size: few; d_call: TRBD1; v_call: TRBV5-5; j_call: TRBJ1-5; cdr3_aa: CASSYTGTANQPQHF; cdr3_nt: TGTGCCAGCAGCTATACCGGGACAGCTAATCAGCCCCAGCATTTT
cdr3_length: 15; clone_size: .; d_call: .; v_call: TRBV20-1; j_call: TRBJ2-5; cdr3_aa: CSARGRVGAEETQYF; cdr3_nt: TGCAGTGCTAGAGGACGGGTGGGGGCCGAAGAGACCCAGTACTTC
cdr3_length: 14; clone_size: medium-sized; d_call: .; v_call: TRBV6-2/TRBV6-3; j_call: TRBJ2-2; cdr3_aa: CASISGQNTGELFF; cdr3_nt: TGTGCCAGCATATCGGGACAGAACACCGGGGAGCTGTTTTTT
cdr3_length: 17; clone_size: .; d_call: .; v_call: TRBV18; j_call: TRBJ2-1; cdr3_aa: CASSPPGTPRSYNEQFF; cdr3_nt: TGTGCCAGCTCACCCCCCGGGACACCCCGCTCCTACAATGAGCAGTTCTTC
cdr3_length: 16; clone_size: few; d_call: .; v_call: TRBV11-3; j_call: TRBJ1-2; cdr3_aa: CASSLDGTGTSYGYTF; cdr3_nt: TGTGCCAGCAGCTTAGATGGGACGGGGACGTCCTATGGCTACACCTTC
cdr3_length: 17; clone_size: .; d_call: TRBD1; v_call: TRBV4-1; j_call: TRBJ2-6; cdr3_aa: CASSMGQGLYGANVLTF; cdr3_nt: TGCGCCAGCAGCATGGGACAGGGGTTGTATGGGGCCAACGTCCTGACTTTC
cdr3_length: 15; clone_size: .; d_call: TRBD1; v_call: TRBV20-1; j_call: TRBJ2-3; cdr3_aa: CSARPGTGTTDTQYF; cdr3_nt: TGCAGTGCTAGACCGGGGACAGGGACTACAGATACGCAGTATTTT
cdr3_length: 17; clone_size: many; d_call: TRBD2; v_call: TRBV27; j_call: TRBJ2-3; cdr3_aa: CASSPRSGRALGDTQYF; cdr3_nt: TGTGCCAGCAGTCCCCGTAGCGGGAGGGCCCTCGGGGATACGCAGTATTTT
cdr3_length: 14; clone_size: once; d_call: .; v_call: TRBV5-4; j_call: TRBJ1-2; cdr3_aa: CASSLSRANYGYTF; cdr3_nt: TGTGCCAGCAGCTTATCAAGGGCTAACTATGGCTACACCTTC
cdr3_length: 15; clone_size: .; d_call: .; v_call: TRBV4-3; j_call: TRBJ1-1; cdr3_aa: CASSQVIGGRTEAFF; cdr3_nt: TGCGCCAGCAGCCAAGTAATAGGGGGGCGGACTGAAGCTTTCTTT
cdr3_length: 15; clone_size: .; d_call: .; v_call: TRBV29-1; j_call: TRBJ2-3; cdr3_aa: CSVNGASGPTDTQYF; cdr3_nt: TGCAGCGTTAATGGGGCGAGCGGACCCACAGATACGCAGTATTTT
cdr3_length: 13; clone_size: .; d_call: TRBD1; v_call: TRBV7-9; j_call: TRBJ1-1; cdr3_aa: CASSFGTVNWAFF; cdr3_nt: TGTGCCAGCAGCTTCGGGACAGTGAATTGGGCTTTCTTT
cdr3_length: 14; clone_size: .; d_call: .; v_call: TRBV6-1; j_call: TRBJ2-5; cdr3_aa: CASSRGGTQRTQYF; cdr3_nt: TGTGCCAGCAGCAGGGGAGGTACGCAGAGGACCCAGTACTTC
cdr3_length: 16; clone_size: .; d_call: .; v_call: TRBV5-1; j_call: TRBJ1-2; cdr3_aa: CASSLVAGEANYGYTF; cdr3_nt: TGCGCCAGCAGCTTGGTGGCCGGCGAAGCTAACTATGGCTACACCTTC
cdr3_length: 16; clone_size: .; d_call: TRBD2; v_call: TRBV5-1; j_call: TRBJ2-7; cdr3_aa: CASSLGGSGTIYEQYF; cdr3_nt: TGCGCCAGCAGCTTGGGAGGTAGCGGGACCATCTACGAGCAGTACTTC